A single sample is the source of the 24 T cell receptor beta chains below, sequenced in a study of blood T cell repertoires in COVID-19 (TCRdb year 2020). Libraries were made using the immunoSEQ multiplex PCR assay. TCRdb mirrors the immuneACCESS table, restricted to in-frame sequences. Some clones are absent from its copies; in checked studies, under half trace to an unresolved V gene, and the reason for the others is unknown. The sample records more than 95,000 clones, around 78% of which are singletons. The ten largest account for roughly 2.4% of the sample. Sequenced sample: peripheral blood. Receptors were obtained from a man aged 25-45 years with acute or convalescent COVID-19.

A remark on this clone: One end of the junction does not line up with germline, which may come from a read error. The chain joins TRBV5-8 to TRBJ2-7; D may be TRBD1 (6 bases). Germline CDR1 is SGHTS and CDR2 is YDEGEE. The CDR3 consists of 11 residues. CDR3 sequence reads: CASSLRDTTDF. The CDR3 nucleotides read TGTGCCAGCAGCCTCCGGGACACCACGGACTTC.

This clone has only one observation. The rearrangement uses TRBV14 and TRBJ2-1; 9 bases agree with TRBD2. The CDR3 totals 16 residues. Germline lookup yields CDR1 SGHDN and CDR2 FVKESK. Unmatched junction bases numbered 7, after V lost 0 bases and J lost 7 bases. Written as DNA, the CDR3 is TGTGCCAGCAGCCAAGACCATCTAGCGGGATTTAATGAGCAGTTCTTC. It translates to CASSQDHLAGFNEQFF.

V and J are TRBV3-1 (or the pseudogene TRBV3-2) and TRBJ2-7, with a possible D match to TRBD2 (6 bases). Germline V lookup: CDR1 LGHDT, CDR2 YNNKEL (reference sequence). The CDR3 is 14 residues long. The V and J ends lost 4 bases and 3 bases respectively, with 13 bases between them. CDR3 sequence reads: CASSRRDSSYEQYF. The CDR3, as DNA: TGTGCCAGCAGCCGCCGGGACTCGAGCTACGAGCAGTACTTC.

The chain couples TRBV4-1 to TRBJ1-5; 9 bases fit TRBD1. Germline V lookup: CDR1 MGHRA, CDR2 YSYEKL. The ends lost 0 bases at V and 0 bases at J; junction bases unmatched: 9. The CDR3 consists of 19 residues. CDR3 loop: CASSQDGGGTGNSNQPQHF. The CDR3 bases are TGCGCCAGCAGCCAAGATGGGGGTGGGACAGGGAATAGCAATCAGCCCCAGCATTTT.

This clone was seen ten or more times. This CDR3 reads CSVEIPSGRVLETQYF. The CDR3 coding sequence is TGCAGCGTTGAAATCCCTAGCGGGAGAGTTTTAGAGACCCAGTACTTC. This chain uses TRBV29-1 with TRBJ2-5; 10 nucleotides align to TRBD2. V trimming: 2 bases; J trimming: 4 bases; junction bases outside the gene matches: 10. Germline assignment: CDR1 SQVTM and CDR2 ANQGSEA. This CDR3 is built from 16 residues.

The count of this clone is one. V usage is TRBV6-5 and J usage is TRBJ1-2; 9 bases align to TRBD1. Looked up from germline, CDR1 is MNHEY and CDR2 is SVGAGI. V lost 8 bases, J lost 8 bases, and 9 bases stayed unmatched. This CDR3 has 13 residues. The CDR3 DNA follows: TGTGCCAGCGAACAGGGACAGGGAGAAGGCTACACCTTC. Translation gives CASEQGQGEGYTF.

The CDR3 DNA follows: TGTGCCATCAGTGAGTTACAGGGCGGGGGCACTGAAGCTTTCTTT. Its translation is CAISELQGGGTEAFF. This chain uses TRBV10-3 with TRBJ1-1, with a possible D match to TRBD1 (6 bases). The V gene's germline CDR1 is ENHRY and CDR2 SYGVKD. CDR3 size: 15 residues. V was pared by 1 base and J by 4 bases, with 13 bases between.

The chain links TRBV9 to TRBJ2-3; D gene ambiguous. CDR3 length: 14 residues. Germline lookup yields CDR1 SGDLS and CDR2 YYNGEE. V was trimmed by 3 bases and J by 3 bases, leaving 11 bases between them. The CDR3 protein is CASSGSYLTDTQYF. As DNA, the CDR3 is TGTGCCAGCAGCGGGTCGTACTTGACAGATACGCAGTATTTT.

The V and J genes are TRBV5-1 and TRBJ1-1, with D perhaps TRBD1 (6 bases). Germline V CDR1 and CDR2: SGHRS, YFSETQ. CDR3 length: 14 residues. V lost 2 bases, J lost 5 bases, and 13 bases lay in between. The CDR3 sequence: CASSFGTRGTEAFF. The CDR3 region has the DNA TGCGCCAGCAGCTTTGGGACAAGGGGGACTGAAGCTTTCTTT. The whole variable domain, remainder taken from reference TRBV5-1 and TRBJ1-1, is KAGVTQTPRYLIKTRGQQVTLSCSPISGHRSVSWYQQTPGQGLQFLFEYFSETQRNKGNFPGRFSGRQFSNSRSEMNVSTLELGDSALYLCASSFGTRGTEAFFGQGTRLTVV.

The chain is built from TRBV2 and TRBJ2-3; 10 nucleotides agree with TRBD2. This CDR3 region has 16 residues. V shed 6 bases, J shed 3 bases, and the junction held 9 bases outside the gene matches. Germline V gene lookup returns CDR1 SNHLY and CDR2 FYNNEI. CDR3 nucleotide sequence: TGTGCCAGCAGACTCGTAACTAGCGGGAAGACAGATACGCAGTATTTT. Encoded protein: CASRLVTSGKTDTQYF. The entire variable domain, with the rest obtained from reference TRBV2 and TRBJ2-3, is as follows: EPEVTQTPSHQVTQMGQEVILRCVPISNHLYFYWYRQILGQKVEFLVSFYNNEISEKSEIFDDQFSVERPDGSNFTLKIRSTKLEDSAMYFCASRLVTSGKTDTQYFGPGTRLTVL.

CDR3 loop: CASSPSVGPLYGYTF. CDR3 nucleotides: TGTGCCAGCAGTCCCTCCGTGGGGCCACTTTATGGCTACACCTTC. J is TRBJ1-2 and V is TRBV7-3, with a possible D match to TRBD1 (5 bases). V was trimmed by 6 bases and J by 5 bases, leaving 19 bases between them. CDR1 and CDR2 (germline): SGHTA, FQGTGA. The CDR3 sequence is 15 residues long.

The chain employs TRBV5-6 and TRBJ1-3; D remains ambiguous. The V and J ends lost 3 bases and 2 bases respectively, with 9 bases between them. This CDR3 comprises 14 residues. The germline CDR1 and CDR2 sequences are SGHDT and YYEEEE. The CDR3 sequence is CASSSRGTGNTIYF. The CDR3 nucleotides are TGTGCCAGCAGCTCCCGCGGGACTGGAAACACCATATATTTT.

The chain links TRBV5-1 to TRBJ1-1; D is possibly TRBD1 (5 bases). V lost 0 bases, J lost 4 bases, and 13 bases lay in between. Looked up from germline, CDR1 is SGHRS and CDR2 is YFSETQ. The CDR3 is 15 amino acids. The CDR3 reads CASSLAPNGGTEAFF. The CDR3 DNA reads TGCGCCAGCAGCTTGGCCCCGAACGGGGGCACTGAAGCTTTCTTT.

This chain connects TRBV18 to TRBJ1-2; possibly TRBD1 for D (5 bases). Trimming cost V 5 bases and J 3 bases, with 10 bases left between them. Germline lookup yields CDR1 KGHSH and CDR2 LQKENI. The CDR3 extends over 13 amino acids. CDR3 loop: CASSTQTDYGYTF. CDR3 sequence (DNA): TGTGCCAGCTCAACACAGACAGACTATGGCTACACCTTC. The entire variable domain, with the rest obtained from reference TRBV18 and TRBJ1-2, is as follows: NAGVMQNPRHLVRRRGQEARLRCSPMKGHSHVYWYRQLPEEGLKFMVYLQKENIIDESGMPKERFSAEFPKEGPSILRIQQVVRGDSAAYFCASSTQTDYGYTFGSGTRLTVV.

This chain joins TRBV14 and TRBJ1-2; 9 bases are shared with TRBD1. The CDR3 runs to 15 residues. CDR1 and CDR2 from the germline V gene are SGHDN and FVKESK. With 1 base clipped from V and 2 bases from J, the junction kept 2 bases outside the gene matches. The CDR3 sequence is CASSQAGTGNYGYTF. CDR3 DNA sequence: TGTGCCAGCAGCCAAGCCGGGACAGGGAACTATGGCTACACCTTC.

The chain recombines TRBV19 with TRBJ1-5, with TRBD1 identical over 9 bases. The V gene end was trimmed by 2 bases and the J gene end by 2 bases; junction bases not matched to a gene: 4. Germline V gene data show CDR1 as LNHDA and CDR2 as SQIVND (reference sequence). The CDR3 sequence is 16 residues long. The CDR3 reads CASSITGGGGNQPQHF. In DNA, the CDR3 is TGTGCCAGTAGTATAACAGGGGGCGGAGGCAATCAGCCCCAGCATTTT. The whole variable domain, remainder taken from reference TRBV19 and TRBJ1-5, is DGGITQSPKYLFRKEGQNVTLSCEQNLNHDAMYWYRQDPGQGLRLIYYSQIVNDFQKGDIAEGYSVSREKKESFPLTVTSAQKNPTAFYLCASSITGGGGNQPQHFGDGTRLSIL.

The V gene is TRBV15, the J gene TRBJ1-1; D unresolved. V lost 0 bases, J lost 8 bases, and 10 bases lay in between. From germline, CDR1 is LNHNV and CDR2 YYDKDF (reference sequence). The CDR3 is 13 amino acids. CDR3 amino acids: CATSRDADREAFF. The CDR3 DNA reads as TGTGCCACCAGCAGAGATGCGGATCGGGAAGCTTTCTTT.

This clone was observed at least ten times. The gene calls are TRBV2 and TRBJ2-7, with D maybe TRBD1 (7 bases). V was shortened by 6 bases and J by 4 bases, with 13 bases between the two germline ends. CDR1 and CDR2 from the germline V gene are SNHLY and FYNNEI. The CDR3 consists of 13 residues. This CDR3 reads CASSDRAGYEQYV. The CDR3 coding sequence is TGTGCCAGCAGCGACAGGGCGGGGTACGAGCAGTACGTC.

The J gene is TRBJ2-1, the V gene TRBV24-1, with D possibly being TRBD2 (5 bases). Germline CDR1 is KGHDR and CDR2 is SFDVKD. The CDR3 loop spans 13 amino acids. Trimming cost V 5 bases and J 5 bases, with 9 bases left between them. CDR3 residues: CATSGAANNEQFF. The CDR3, as DNA: TGTGCCACCAGTGGAGCGGCAAACAATGAGCAGTTCTTC.

The chain is built from TRBV7-9 and TRBJ2-1, with TRBD2 identical over 9 bases. The CDR3 has 14 residues. V gave up 2 bases and J gave up 9 bases; unmatched junction bases: 5. Germline CDR1 and CDR2: SEHNR and FQNEAQ (reference sequence). In DNA, the CDR3 is TGTGCCAGCAGCTTAACTAGCGGGTATGTTGAGCAGTTCTTC. This translates into CASSLTSGYVEQFF.

The V call is TRBV6-4, the J call TRBJ1-5; 8 nucleotides agree with TRBD1. The length of the CDR3 is 16 residues. With V trimmed by 2 bases and J by 2 bases, 5 bases remained unmatched. CDR1 and CDR2 from the germline V gene are MRHNA and SNTAGT. The CDR3 region is CASSDGPGQGNQPQHF. The CDR3 DNA follows: TGTGCCAGCAGTGACGGACCGGGACAGGGCAATCAGCCCCAGCATTTT.

This chain links TRBV6-5 with TRBJ1-6; 12 bases line up with TRBD1. Germline lookup yields CDR1 MNHEY and CDR2 SVGAGI. The ends lost 5 bases at V and 8 bases at J; junction bases unmatched: 4. This CDR3 is built from 15 residues. CDR3 nucleotide sequence: TGTGCCAGCAGTCCCCGGGACAGGGGGCATTCACCCCTCCACTTT. Translating gives CASSPRDRGHSPLHF.

The chain is built from TRBV5-8 and TRBJ2-1; D unresolved. CDR1 is SGHTS and CDR2 is YDEGEE in the germline V gene. The CDR3 sequence is 15 residues long. Trimming took 6 bases from V and 7 from J, leaving 20 bases between them. CDR3 sequence (DNA): TGTGCCAGCACCCTGGGCCTCCAGCCCCAGAATGAGCAGTTCTTC. It encodes CASTLGLQPQNEQFF.

The chain is built from TRBV5-1 and TRBJ2-1, with TRBD1 matching over 9 bases. The V segment lost 9 bases and the J segment 1 base; nucleotides outside the gene matches: 14. CDR1 SGHRS and CDR2 YFSETQ come from the germline V gene. The CDR3 extends over 17 amino acids. This CDR3 reads CATSPGQGLSSYNEQFF. CDR3 coding DNA: TGCGCCACTTCACCGGGACAGGGATTAAGTTCCTACAATGAGCAGTTCTTC.